This T cell receptor (beta chain) was captured by sequencing in a study of OX40 agonist ivuxolimab in advanced cancers. About the research overall: Patients with hepatocellular carcinoma, melanoma, renal cell or head and neck cancer made up the dose-escalation patients. Prior checkpoint blockade (anti-PD-1, anti-PD-L1 or anti-CTLA-4) was permitted; approximately 40% had it.

The repertoire was sequenced with immunoSEQ multiplex PCR; TCRdb's copy has only in-frame clones and lacks some. Of tens of thousands of clones listed, over 75% are singletons. There are 14 residues in the CDR3. The germline V gene has CDR1 MNHNS and CDR2 SASEGT. V was cut by 8 bases and J by 1 base, with 14 bases left in between. The chain combines TRBV6-1 with TRBJ1-1; D remains ambiguous. This sample comprised CD4+ or CD8+ T cells sorted from blood, obtained in a trial of the OX40 agonist ivuxolimab. The sequence was collected from an adult with an advanced solid tumor such as melanoma, head and neck, liver or kidney cancer. In nucleotides, the CDR3 is TGTGCCAGCTCCCAGGACCCGGCGAACACTGAAGCTTTCTTT. Its protein is CASSQDPANTEAFF.